Presented here are 26 T cell receptor beta chains from one specimen sequenced in a study of regulatory T cells in long-lasting Graves disease. Specified time point: newly diagnosed GD, antithyroid drugs for less than 3 months. Following extraction of RNA from PBMCs, that RNA was used to make the TCR library. The TCR beta library used iRepertoire HTBI primers with Arm-PCR amplification of CDR3. MiXCR, applied by TCRdb to the multiplex PCR reads, yields one record per CDR3 protein. The profile shows some 560,000 distinct CDR3 sequences, around 16% of them singletons. This sample was shared with a second study, whose subject was T cells in Graves' hyperthyroidism and ophthalmopathy.

Sequenced material: peripheral blood mononuclear cells (PBMCs), taken at new diagnosis, from a patient treated with antithyroid drugs. The receptor source for this set is a woman aged 40 to 65 with Graves disease.

The rearrangement uses TRBV5-4 and TRBJ2-5, with D perhaps TRBD2 (6 bases). Germline CDR1 reads SGHNT; CDR2 reads YYREEE (reference sequence). Trimming pared 4 bases from V and 1 base from J, leaving 11 bases between. This CDR3 has 14 amino acids. The CDR3 is CASSRTMGQETQYF. The CDR3 region has the DNA TGTGCCAGCAGCAGGACTATGGGCCAAGAGACCCAGTACTTC.

The rearrangement joins TRBV30 to TRBJ2-5; D gene uncertain. The CDR3 has 12 amino acids. V dropped 5 bases and J dropped 2 bases, with 9 bases sitting between them. The germline V gene has CDR1 GTSNPN and CDR2 SVGIG (reference sequence). The CDR3 DNA reads as TGTGCCTGGGGTGCGGAACAAGAGACCCAGTACTTC. Protein product: CAWGAEQETQYF.

Remarks on this clonotype: At one end, the junction sequence differs from germline, possibly due to a read error. The J gene is TRBJ2-3, the V gene TRBV19; D gene ambiguous. This CDR3 comprises 12 residues. CDR1 LNHDA and CDR2 SQIVND come from the germline V gene (reference sequence). CDR3 in amino acids: CAGSPGTDTQYF. The CDR3 region has the DNA TGTGCCGGTAGTCCCGGCACAGATACGCAGTATTTT.

CDR3 region: CASSSKGYQPQHF. CDR3 coding DNA: TGTGCCAGCAGCTCCAAGGGGTATCAGCCCCAGCATTTT. This sequence joins TRBV11-3 and TRBJ1-5; a possible D gene is TRBD1 (5 bases). The germline V and J ends were trimmed by 4 bases and 5 bases, with 9 bases remaining between them. Per germline, CDR1 SGHNT and CDR2 YENEEA. This CDR3 comprises 13 residues.

A word on this clonotype: With a much larger clone just one base away, this may be a read error. The CDR3 coding sequence is TGTGCCAGCAGCCGAGTGGCAGGGAGGAACACCATATATTTT. Translated, it gives CASSRVAGRNTIYF. V is TRBV3-1 and J is TRBJ1-3, with D perhaps matching TRBD1 (5 bases). This CDR3 contains 14 residues. The V gene lost 4 bases and the J gene lost 7 bases, with 14 bases spanning the gap. The germline CDR1 and CDR2 sequences are LGHDT and YNNKEL (reference sequence).

This clonotype was counted ten times or more. V is TRBV19 and J is TRBJ2-6; possible D gene TRBD2, 5 bases. The germline V gene encodes CDR1 LNHDA and CDR2 SQIVND (reference sequence). CDR3 length: 17 amino acids. The ends were cut back, 1 base at V and 4 bases at J, with 14 bases in the middle. Written as DNA, the CDR3 is TGTGCCAGTAGTATAGTGGCCCTAGGAGGAGGGGCCAACGTCCTGACTTTC. This sequence encodes CASSIVALGGGANVLTF. The full variable domain, with the rest looked up from reference TRBV19 and TRBJ2-6, is DGGITQSPKYLFRKEGQNVTLSCEQNLNHDAMYWYRQDPGQGLRLIYYSQIVNDFQKGDIAEGYSVSREKKESFPLTVTSAQKNPTAFYLCASSIVALGGGANVLTFGAGSRLTVL.

This clonotype came up many times. This chain links TRBV7-3 with TRBJ1-2; the D gene is possibly TRBD1 (5 bases). This CDR3 comprises 17 residues. With 5 bases removed from V and 5 bases from J, the gap between germline ends came to 24 bases. CDR1 SGHTA and CDR2 FQGTGA come from the germline V gene. In DNA, the CDR3 is TGTGCCAGCAGCCTCCCGGGACCCGTAGTTGTCGGGTATGGCTACACCTTC. Protein product: CASSLPGPVVVGYGYTF.

As regards this clonotype: Being one base from a much bigger clone, this may be a read error. CDR3: CAWKGLGEHTEAFF. The CDR3 region has the DNA TGTGCCTGGAAAGGACTGGGGGAGCACACTGAAGCTTTCTTT. The V gene is TRBV30, the J gene TRBJ1-1, with D tentatively TRBD1 (5 bases). The CDR3 is made up of 14 amino acids. V was pared by 4 bases and J by 3 bases, with 15 bases between. CDR1 is GTSNPN and CDR2 is SVGIG in the germline V gene (reference sequence).

This clonotype was detected only a few times. The chain links TRBV6-9 to TRBJ2-7; the D gene is possibly TRBD1 (5 bases). CDR3 length: 13 residues. The V end was cut by 3 bases, the J end by 3 bases, with 9 bases between. Germline-derived CDR1 and CDR2 are MNHGY and SVAAGI. Written as DNA, the CDR3 is TGTGCCAGCAGTTACCTAGGGGTCTACGAGCAGTACTTC. Protein: CASSYLGVYEQYF.

This clonotype was recorded at least ten times. The V and J genes are TRBV11-2 and TRBJ1-1; D is unresolved. V lost 1 base, J lost 2 bases, and 8 bases lay in between. In germline, CDR1 is SGHAT, CDR2 FQNNGV. This CDR3 has 14 residues. Here the CDR3 reads CASSLAIGNTEAFF. In DNA form, the CDR3 reads TGTGCCAGCAGCTTAGCTATCGGTAACACTGAAGCTTTCTTT.

As concerns this clonotype: At one of its ends the junction is not consistent with the germline gene, which may arise from a read error. This chain uses TRBV6-2 or TRBV6-3 with TRBJ2-1, with 9 bases identical to TRBD2. Germline V CDR1 and CDR2: MNHEY, SVGEGT. The CDR3 spans 16 residues. The CDR3 DNA is TGCGCCAGCAGTGATCGGCGGGGGGGCCATCGTAATGAGCAGTTCTTC. Residues: CASSDRRGGHRNEQFF.

This clonotype was observed many times. CDR3 coding DNA: TGTGCCAGCAGGGAGACAGGGGGCTTCAACACCGGGGAGCTGTTTTTT. Its protein product is CASRETGGFNTGELFF. This chain connects TRBV12-3 or TRBV12-4 to TRBJ2-2; TRBD1 aligns across 10 bases. The CDR3 is made up of 16 amino acids. Trimming took 6 bases from V and 2 from J; bases not matched to a gene: 6.

This clonotype was found many times. The chain combines TRBV3-1 with TRBJ1-2, with a possible D match to TRBD1 (6 bases). V lost 4 bases and J lost 4, with 13 bases in between. The CDR3 contains 14 residues. Germline loops: CDR1 LGHDT, CDR2 YNNKEL (reference sequence). The CDR3 sequence: CASSRRGQGYGYTF. In nucleotides, the CDR3 is TGTGCCAGCAGCCGAAGGGGACAAGGCTATGGCTACACCTTC.

Note on this clonotype: A clone one base away is much larger, so this may be a read error. The J gene is TRBJ2-5, the V gene TRBV2; D might be TRBD2 (6 bases). CDR1 is SNHLY, CDR2 FYNNEI, per germline. This CDR3 contains 14 residues. The V gene lost 10 bases and the J gene lost 3 bases, with 18 bases spanning the gap. CDR3: CAIAGLLREETQYF. The CDR3 DNA sequence: TGTGCCATCGCGGGACTCCTCAGGGAAGAGACCCAGTACTTC.

This clonotype showed up just a few times. The gene calls are TRBV30 and TRBJ2-2; D gene uncertain. The CDR3 contains 12 residues. Germline V CDR1 and CDR2: GTSNPN, SVGIG (reference sequence). Deletions cut 2 bases from V and 7 bases from J, with 8 bases between. For the CDR3, the DNA is TGTGCCTGGAGTCTAAGGAACGGGGAGCTGTTTTTT. This gives the protein CAWSLRNGELFF.

This clonotype has just a few counts. The chain carries TRBV12-3 or TRBV12-4 and TRBJ2-3, with 8 nucleotides matching TRBD2. The V segment lost 3 bases and the J segment 1 base; nucleotides outside the gene matches: 6. The CDR3 is 16 amino acids. CDR3 DNA: TGTGCCAGCAGTTTCTCGGGGGGGGGGGGCACAGATACGCAGTATTTT. Its translation is CASSFSGGGGTDTQYF.

This rearrangement joins TRBV5-6 to TRBJ1-6; D gene uncertain. The V gene's germline CDR1 is SGHDT and CDR2 YYEEEE. The CDR3 consists of 14 residues. The V end lost 6 bases, the J end lost 7 bases, and 14 bases lay between the germline ends. In DNA form, the CDR3 reads TGTGCCAGCAACGAGGGCCGCACGAATTCACCCCTCCACTTT. Protein product: CASNEGRTNSPLHF. Filled out from reference TRBV5-6 and TRBJ1-6, the complete variable domain reads DAGVTQSPTHLIKTRGQQVTLRCSPKSGHDTVSWYQQALGQGPQFIFQYYEEEERQRGNFPDRFSGHQFPNYSSELNVNALLLGDSALYLCASNEGRTNSPLHFGNGTRLTVT.

This clonotype was found a few times. The chain is built from TRBV6-2 or TRBV6-3 and TRBJ2-1; 9 bases align to TRBD2. V shed 5 bases, J shed 3 bases, and the junction held 5 bases outside the gene matches. The CDR3 has 15 residues. The germline gives CDR1 MNHEY, CDR2 SVGEGT. The CDR3 protein is CASSPRLADYNEQFF. CDR3 DNA: TGTGCCAGCAGTCCCCGACTAGCGGACTACAATGAGCAGTTCTTC.

This clonotype was seen ten or more times. The germline gene is not matched at one end of the junction; a read error may be the cause. The chain combines TRBV3-1 with TRBJ1-2, with D unclear. This CDR3 contains 14 residues. CDR1 and CDR2 (germline): LGHDT, YNNKEL (reference sequence). The CDR3: CASSEDWGGYGYTF. The CDR3 nucleotides are TGTGCCAGCAGCGAAGATTGGGGTGGATATGGCTACACCTTC.

This clonotype was detected many times. The chain is built from TRBV7-2 and TRBJ2-2; 8 positions match TRBD1. This CDR3 spans 16 amino acids. In germline, CDR1 is SGHTA, CDR2 FQGNSA. V trimming: 5 bases; J trimming: 5 bases; junction bases outside the gene matches: 10. In DNA, the CDR3 is TGTGCCAGCAGCCCAGCAGGTGGACAGGGTACCGGGGAGCTGTTTTTT. Protein product: CASSPAGGQGTGELFF.

This clonotype was picked up many times. The chain joins TRBV3-1 to TRBJ1-2; D uncertain. CDR3 size: 14 residues. Germline loops: CDR1 LGHDT, CDR2 YNNKEL (reference sequence). Trimming removed 5 bases from V and 6 bases from J, with 16 bases in between. CDR3 bases: TGTGCCAGCAGCGTACCGGGTAACTTCGATGGCTACACCTTC. Its translation is CASSVPGNFDGYTF.

V is TRBV19 and J is TRBJ2-3, with 9 bases that match TRBD1. The end of the DNA aligns better with TRBJ2-7, so the J call may be wrong. The germline V gene encodes CDR1 LNHDA and CDR2 SQIVND (reference sequence). The CDR3 contains 14 residues. CDR3 in amino acids: CASTRGQGRNEQYF. CDR3 coding DNA: TGTGCCAGTACCCGGGGACAGGGTAGAAATGAGCAGTACTTC.

This clonotype was observed many times. This chain uses TRBV29-1 with TRBJ2-7; tentatively, D is TRBD2 (6 bases). The CDR3 is 14 residues long. Trimming pared 2 bases from V and 2 bases from J, leaving 13 bases between. The germline gives CDR1 SQVTM, CDR2 ANQGSEA. The CDR3 DNA reads TGCAGCGTTGAATGGGCTAGCGACACCTACGAGCAGTACTTC. Its translation: CSVEWASDTYEQYF.

This clonotype was observed many times. The chain combines TRBV27 with TRBJ1-2; 7 nucleotides match TRBD1. Trimming took 0 bases from V and 4 from J; bases not matched to a gene: 5. Germline V gene data show CDR1 as MNHEY and CDR2 as SMNVEV (reference sequence). The CDR3 contains 15 residues. The CDR3 DNA sequence: TGTGCCAGCAGTTTATCAAGGGGGCGCGGCTATGGCTACACCTTC. It codes for CASSLSRGRGYGYTF.

In its sample, this clonotype was seen a few times. J is TRBJ1-2 and V is TRBV4-1, with 7 nucleotides matching TRBD1. The CDR3 covers 13 residues. Germline V gene lookup returns CDR1 MGHRA and CDR2 YSYEKL. The junction had 5 bases not matched to a gene; V was cut back by 6 bases and J by 4 bases. The chain's CDR3 is CASRQTGRYGYTF. The CDR3 DNA reads as TGCGCCAGCAGACAGACAGGGCGCTATGGCTACACCTTC.

The V call is TRBV5-1, the J call TRBJ2-5, with unresolved D. Germline CDR1 SGHRS, CDR2 YFSETQ. The CDR3 totals 14 residues. With 0 bases removed from V and 3 bases from J, the gap between germline ends came to 9 bases. The CDR3 loop reads CASSLGQQKETQYF. In nucleotides, the CDR3 is TGCGCCAGCAGCTTGGGTCAGCAAAAAGAGACCCAGTACTTC. Full variable domain (rest looked up from reference TRBV5-1 and TRBJ2-5): KAGVTQTPRYLIKTRGQQVTLSCSPISGHRSVSWYQQTPGQGLQFLFEYFSETQRNKGNFPGRFSGRQFSNSRSEMNVSTLELGDSALYLCASSLGQQKETQYFGPGTRLLVL.